Sequencing of this T cell receptor (beta chain) was carried out in a study of monozygotic twins with inflammatory bowel disease. Study-wide results and caveats: The sharing of clonotypes with others was lower in IBD patients than in healthy twins, especially with disease activity.

Investigators made cDNA in eight separate reactions per sample. TCRdb re-called the 5' RACE reads; one entry per CDR3 protein, DNA not given. This repertoire includes approximately 210,000 distinct CDR3 sequences. About this clonotype itself: Antigen specificity is unknown.

The CDR3 is 14 amino acids. The germline gives CDR1 SNHLY, CDR2 FYNNEI. Source material: blood. This sequence originates from a human donor with ulcerative colitis or Crohn's disease, or a healthy co-twin of an affected twin (not recorded which). This chain joins TRBV2 and TRBJ1-5; without DNA, the TCRdb call of TRBD1 cannot be checked. The CDR3 protein is CASTDSNSNQPQHF.